The sequence of this T cell receptor beta chain was determined in a study of cytomegalovirus exposure and HLA in healthy donors. Amplification used 60 Vbeta primers and 13 Jbeta primers. Data came from immunoSEQ multiplex PCR; TCRdb stores just in-frame clones and leaves some out. This sample has about 130,000 clones, with about two thirds found just once. This CDR3 region has 14 residues. The V end lost 2 bases, the J end lost 3 bases, and 7 bases lay between the germline ends. The V gene's germline CDR1 is SGHTA and CDR2 FQGNSA. Though probably carrying unrecorded immune exposures, donors were nominally healthy at sampling.

The sequence was obtained from a man between 60 and 75 years old in good health and CMV-seropositive. Sequencing used PBMCs. The chain carries TRBV7-2 and TRBJ2-2; no clear D. The CDR3 sequence is CASSLQVDTGELFF. CDR3 sequence (DNA): TGTGCCAGCAGCTTACAGGTTGACACCGGGGAGCTGTTTTTT.